The 5 T cell receptor beta chains below all came from one sample that was sequenced in a study of cytomegalovirus exposure and HLA in healthy donors. Use of 60 Vbeta and 13 Jbeta primers characterized the PCR. The repertoire was sequenced with immunoSEQ multiplex PCR; TCRdb's copy has only in-frame clones and lacks some. The sample contains about 150,000 clones, 70% to 90% of which appear only once. The sample was PBMCs. These receptors all stem from a woman aged 18-29 years in good health and CMV-seronegative.

The chain joins TRBV27 to TRBJ1-1; no definite D call. The ends were cut back, 4 bases at V and 4 bases at J, with 4 bases in the middle. Germline assignment: CDR1 MNHEY and CDR2 SMNVEV (reference sequence). The CDR3 consists of 11 residues. CDR3 sequence (DNA): TGTGCCAGCAGTTACGGCACTGAAGCTTTCTTT. Protein sequence: CASSYGTEAFF.

The chain couples TRBV13 to TRBJ2-3; 10 bases are a match to TRBD2. The CDR3 sequence is 15 residues long. Trimming cost V 4 bases and J 1 base; bases outside gene matches: 2. CDR1 and CDR2 (germline): PRHDT, FYEKMQ (reference sequence). CDR3 DNA: TGTGCCAGCAGCTCCCTAGCGGGGGGCACAGATACGCAGTATTTT. It yields the protein CASSSLAGGTDTQYF.

The V and J genes are TRBV6-1 and TRBJ2-5, with 9 nucleotides matching TRBD2. V dropped 2 bases and J dropped 4; count of bases not matched to a gene: 8. Germline CDR1 and CDR2: MNHNS and SASEGT. The CDR3 consists of 16 residues. CDR3 sequence reads: CASSEQAGGPLETQYF. The CDR3 coding sequence is TGTGCCAGCAGTGAACAGGCGGGGGGGCCGTTAGAGACCCAGTACTTC.

The chain uses TRBV27 and TRBJ2-3; perhaps TRBD2 as D (5 bases). The CDR3 contains 14 residues. The V gene's germline CDR1 is MNHEY and CDR2 SMNVEV (reference sequence). V was shortened by 2 bases and J by 1 base, with 7 bases between the two germline ends. CDR3: CASSLLARTDTQYF. The DNA for the CDR3 is TGTGCCAGCAGTTTACTAGCCCGCACAGATACGCAGTATTTT.

The chain has TRBV5-4 and TRBJ2-1, with TRBD2 as a possible D gene (6 bases). Germline assignment: CDR1 SGHNT and CDR2 YYREEE (reference sequence). Between the trimmed V and J ends, which lost 1 base and 0 bases, there was a span of 11 bases. This CDR3 is 16 amino acids long. The DNA of the CDR3 is TGTGCCAGCAGCTTGTCCCTGCGGGGCTCCTACAATGAGCAGTTCTTC. Translated, it gives CASSLSLRGSYNEQFF. Looking up the rest from reference TRBV5-4 and TRBJ2-1 gives the full variable domain: ETGVTQSPTHLIKTRGQQVTLRCSSQSGHNTVSWYQQALGQGPQFIFQYYREEENGRGNFPPRFSGLQFPNYSSELNVNALELDDSALYLCASSLSLRGSYNEQFFGPGTRLTVL.